These 9 T cell receptor beta chains came from one sample sequenced in a study of radiotherapy plus CTLA-4 blockade in lung cancer. Sequencing was performed with immunoSEQ multiplex PCR; in TCRdb, only in-frame clones are kept and a portion is missing. The table includes 50,000 to 60,000 clones, 65% to 80% detected once. Material: peripheral blood, obtained from a patient treated with radiotherapy plus ipilimumab. Receptor source: a human donor with non-small cell lung cancer who had a complete response to radiotherapy plus ipilimumab.

The chain carries TRBV10-2 and TRBJ2-1; D uncertain. CDR1 is WSHSY and CDR2 is SAAADI in the germline V gene. CDR3 length: 15 residues. Trimming cost V 3 bases and J 10 bases, with 19 bases left between them. The CDR3 DNA follows: TGCGCCAGCAGTGATCTTCCGAGACTGAAGCCAGAGCAGTTCTTC. Encoded protein: CASSDLPRLKPEQFF.

The chain is built from TRBV5-1 and TRBJ2-5, with 7 bases identical to TRBD1. The germline V gene encodes CDR1 SGHRS and CDR2 YFSETQ. The CDR3 totals 14 residues. V lost 3 bases to trimming and J lost 3 bases; unmatched junction nucleotides: 5. CDR3 loop: CASSSGQPEETQYF. The CDR3 region has the DNA TGCGCCAGCAGCTCGGGACAGCCAGAAGAGACCCAGTACTTC. The full variable domain, completed using reference TRBV5-1 and TRBJ2-5, is KAGVTQTPRYLIKTRGQQVTLSCSPISGHRSVSWYQQTPGQGLQFLFEYFSETQRNKGNFPGRFSGRQFSNSRSEMNVSTLELGDSALYLCASSSGQPEETQYFGPGTRLLVL.

The rearrangement links TRBV5-4 to TRBJ2-1; maybe TRBD1 (6 bases). V was pared by 4 bases and J by 0 bases, with 11 bases between. Germline V gives CDR1 SGHNT, CDR2 YYREEE (reference sequence). The CDR3 loop spans 15 amino acids. The CDR3: CASSGGLSSYNEQFF. The CDR3 DNA reads as TGTGCCAGCAGCGGGGGCCTTAGCTCCTACAATGAGCAGTTCTTC.

This chain joins TRBV19 and TRBJ1-5; TRBD1 might be the D (6 bases). V shed 7 bases and J shed 1 base, with 14 bases lying between them. In germline, CDR1 is LNHDA, CDR2 SQIVND (reference sequence). The CDR3 is 15 amino acids. The CDR3 loop is CASTRTGQSNQPQHF. The CDR3 DNA follows: TGTGCCAGTACCAGAACCGGACAGAGCAATCAGCCCCAGCATTTT.

The rearrangement joins TRBV21-1 to TRBJ2-7; the table assigns TRBD2, which was not confirmed against the DNA. TRBV21-1 is described as a pseudogene. The CDR3 is made up of 15 amino acids. The CDR3 sequence: CASRRSGRTFYEQYV. CDR3 nucleotides: TGTGCCAGCAGACGTAGCGGGAGGACCTTCTACGAGCAGTACGTC.

The chain is built from TRBV6-1 and TRBJ2-2; TRBD2 matches 7 bases. The germline V gene has CDR1 MNHNS and CDR2 SASEGT. The length of the CDR3 is 14 residues. V was clipped by 6 bases and J by 6 bases; unmatched bases: 7. The DNA for the CDR3 is TGTGCCAGCAGATTTGAGGCGGGGGCCGGGGAGCTGTTTTTT. Its translation: CASRFEAGAGELFF.

This rearrangement joins TRBV6-5 to TRBJ2-1, with 7 bases that match TRBD2. CDR3 size: 15 residues. The germline gives CDR1 MNHEY, CDR2 SVGAGI. V lost 5 bases and J lost 2; bases outside the gene matches: 6. The CDR3 here is CASSAQRGTYNEQFF. The CDR3, as DNA: TGTGCCAGCAGTGCCCAGCGGGGAACCTACAATGAGCAGTTCTTC.

The V gene is TRBV7-8, the J gene TRBJ2-7; 7 nucleotides align to TRBD1. Germline V gene lookup returns CDR1 SGHVS and CDR2 FQNEAQ. With 5 bases clipped from V and 6 bases from J, the junction kept 10 bases outside the gene matches. The length of the CDR3 is 14 residues. Written as DNA, the CDR3 is TGTGCCAGCAGCATTCCGGGACAGACCACCGAGCAGTACTTC. Translated: CASSIPGQTTEQYF.

V usage is TRBV27 and J usage is TRBJ1-5, with 12 bases fitting TRBD1. Losses at the gene ends were 8 bases for V and 5 bases for J; bases not matched to a gene: 4. The CDR3 has 14 amino acids. The germline V gene encodes CDR1 MNHEY and CDR2 SMNVEV (reference sequence). The CDR3 loop is CASARDRGHQPQHF. The DNA of the CDR3 is TGTGCCAGCGCCCGGGACAGGGGGCATCAGCCCCAGCATTTT.